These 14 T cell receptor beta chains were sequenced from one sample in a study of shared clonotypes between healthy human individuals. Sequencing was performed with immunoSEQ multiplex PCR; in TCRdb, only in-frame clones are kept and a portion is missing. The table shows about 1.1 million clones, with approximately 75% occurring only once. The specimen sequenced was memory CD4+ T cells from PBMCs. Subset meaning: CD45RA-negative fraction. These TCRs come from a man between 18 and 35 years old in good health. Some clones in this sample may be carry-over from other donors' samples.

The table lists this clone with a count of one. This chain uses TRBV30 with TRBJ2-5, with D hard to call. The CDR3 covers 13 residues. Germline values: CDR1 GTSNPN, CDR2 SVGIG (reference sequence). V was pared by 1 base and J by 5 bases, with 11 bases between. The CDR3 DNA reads TGTGCCTGGAGTGCGGTCCTTGGGGAGACCCAGTACTTC. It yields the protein CAWSAVLGETQYF.

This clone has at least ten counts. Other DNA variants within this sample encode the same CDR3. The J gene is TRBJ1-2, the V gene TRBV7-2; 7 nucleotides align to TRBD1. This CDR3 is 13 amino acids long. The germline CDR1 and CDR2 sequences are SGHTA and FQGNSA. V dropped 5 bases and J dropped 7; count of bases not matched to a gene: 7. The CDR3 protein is CASSPETGLGYTF. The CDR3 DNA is TGTGCCAGCAGCCCCGAGACAGGGCTTGGCTACACCTTC.

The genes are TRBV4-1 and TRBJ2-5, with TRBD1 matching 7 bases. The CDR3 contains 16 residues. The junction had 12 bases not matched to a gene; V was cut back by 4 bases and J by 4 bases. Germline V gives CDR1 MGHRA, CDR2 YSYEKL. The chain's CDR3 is CASSRLTGVGGETQYF. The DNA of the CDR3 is TGCGCCAGCAGCCGCCTCACAGGGGTAGGGGGAGAGACCCAGTACTTC.

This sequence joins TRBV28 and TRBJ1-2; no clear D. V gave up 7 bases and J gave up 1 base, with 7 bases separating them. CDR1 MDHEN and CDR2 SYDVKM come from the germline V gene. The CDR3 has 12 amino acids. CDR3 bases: TGTGCCAGCAATAGGTATAACTATGGCTACACCTTC. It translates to CASNRYNYGYTF.

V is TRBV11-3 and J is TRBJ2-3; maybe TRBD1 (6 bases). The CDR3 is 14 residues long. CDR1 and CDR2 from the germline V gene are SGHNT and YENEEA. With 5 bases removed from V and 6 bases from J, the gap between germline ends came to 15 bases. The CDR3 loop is CASSQDRMEDTQYF. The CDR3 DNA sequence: TGTGCCAGCAGCCAGGACAGAATGGAGGATACGCAGTATTTT.

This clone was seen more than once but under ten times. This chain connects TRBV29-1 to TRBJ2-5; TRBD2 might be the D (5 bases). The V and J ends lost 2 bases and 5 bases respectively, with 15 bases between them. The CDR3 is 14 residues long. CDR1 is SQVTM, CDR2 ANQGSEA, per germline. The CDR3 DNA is TGCAGCGTTGAAACCCCGGGAAGCCGGGAGACCCAGTACTTC. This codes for CSVETPGSRETQYF.

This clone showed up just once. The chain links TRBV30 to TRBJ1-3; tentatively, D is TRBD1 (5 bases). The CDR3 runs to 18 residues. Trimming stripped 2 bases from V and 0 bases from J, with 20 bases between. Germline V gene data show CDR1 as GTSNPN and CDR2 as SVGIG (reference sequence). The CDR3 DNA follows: TGTGCCTGGAGTCACCCGGCCAGGGCGGGAGGCTCTGGAAACACCATATATTTT. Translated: CAWSHPARAGGSGNTIYF.

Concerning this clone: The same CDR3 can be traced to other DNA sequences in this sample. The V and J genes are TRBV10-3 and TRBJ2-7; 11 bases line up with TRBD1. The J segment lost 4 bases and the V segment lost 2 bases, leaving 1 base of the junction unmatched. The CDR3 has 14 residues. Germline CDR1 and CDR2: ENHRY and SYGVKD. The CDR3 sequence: CAISEGQGAYEQYF. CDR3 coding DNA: TGTGCCATCAGTGAGGGACAGGGGGCGTACGAGCAGTACTTC.

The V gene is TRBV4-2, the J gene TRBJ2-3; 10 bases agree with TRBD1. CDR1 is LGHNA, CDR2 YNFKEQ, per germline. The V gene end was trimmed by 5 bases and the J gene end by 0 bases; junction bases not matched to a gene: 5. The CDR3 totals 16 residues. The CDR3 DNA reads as TGTGCCAGCAGCTCGGGACAGGGGCATAGCACAGATACGCAGTATTTT. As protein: CASSSGQGHSTDTQYF.

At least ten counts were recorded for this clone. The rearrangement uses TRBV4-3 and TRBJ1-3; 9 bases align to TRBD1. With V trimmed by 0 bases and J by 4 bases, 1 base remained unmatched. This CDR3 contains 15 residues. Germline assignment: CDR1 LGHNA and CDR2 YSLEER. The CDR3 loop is CASSQEDRGGNTIYF. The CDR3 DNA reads TGCGCCAGCAGCCAAGAGGACAGGGGCGGAAACACCATATATTTT.

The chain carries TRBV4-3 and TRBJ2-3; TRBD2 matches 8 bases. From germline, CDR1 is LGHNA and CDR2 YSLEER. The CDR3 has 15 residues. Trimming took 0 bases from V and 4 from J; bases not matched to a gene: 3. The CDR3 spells CASSQDRGGPDTQYF. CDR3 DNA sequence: TGCGCCAGCAGCCAAGACCGCGGGGGGCCAGATACGCAGTATTTT.

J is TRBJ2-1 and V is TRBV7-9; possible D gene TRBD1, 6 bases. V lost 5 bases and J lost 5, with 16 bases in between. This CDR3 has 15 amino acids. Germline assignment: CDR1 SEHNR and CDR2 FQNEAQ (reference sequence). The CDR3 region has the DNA TGTGCCAGCAGCCCAGCCCAGGGGCGGGACAATGAGCAGTTCTTC. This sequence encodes CASSPAQGRDNEQFF.

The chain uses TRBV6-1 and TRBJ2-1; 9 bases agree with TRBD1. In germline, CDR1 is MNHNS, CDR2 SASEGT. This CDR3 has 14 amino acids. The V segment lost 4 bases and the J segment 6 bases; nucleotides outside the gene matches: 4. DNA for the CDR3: TGTGCCAGCAGTGGGACAGGGGAACCCAATGAGCAGTTCTTC. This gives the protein CASSGTGEPNEQFF.

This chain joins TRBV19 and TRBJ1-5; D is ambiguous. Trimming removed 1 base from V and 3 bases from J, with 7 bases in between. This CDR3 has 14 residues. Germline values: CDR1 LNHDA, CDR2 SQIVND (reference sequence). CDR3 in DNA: TGTGCCAGTAGTATAGGCGGTGCCAATCAGCCCCAGCATTTT. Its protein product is CASSIGGANQPQHF.